This entry is about one T cell receptor (beta chain). Its target is unknown. This sequence may be a read error, since a much larger clone differs from it by one base. The extraction recovered at least 5 micrograms of total RNA per sample. This CDR3 is 13 amino acids long. Combining a sample-barcoded 5' primer with a J-beta primer mix, a second PCR ran for about 7 to 12 cycles. TCRdb called the 5' RACE reads again in MiXCR, with one record for every CDR3 protein. The sample shows about 780,000 distinct CDR3 sequences, more than 35% of them seen only once. The source of the sample is a study of blood T cells in healthy people across ages. Findings and caveats of the study: With age, beta diversity per million T cells declined roughly linearly, significantly by 40.

This sequence originates from an elderly man in good health. The rearrangement uses TRBV12-3 or TRBV12-4 and TRBJ2-7, with D possibly TRBD1 on 5 matching bases. The end of the DNA fits TRBJ2-4 better, so the J call may be wrong. The sequenced sample was blood. CDR3 coding DNA: TGTGCCGGCAGTGACAGTGGCGAAAACATTCAGTACTTC. This translates into CAGSDSGENIQYF.